What follows describes a single T cell receptor beta chain. What it binds is not known. This sample stems from a study of cytomegalovirus exposure and HLA in healthy donors. Regarding the study as a whole: In a later analysis, DRB1 alleles had the most associated TCRs; HLA-C alleles the fewest. One variant, a missense change in DCLRE1C, was linked in a later analysis to TCR beta V- and J-gene trimming. An Asian-associated ancestry cluster reportedly showed fewer N-insertions than the approximately 690-donor mean in a later analysis. The dataset shows that most TCR sequences were rare, while some public TCRs occurred in many donors.

The primer mix had 60 Vbeta and 13 Jbeta primers. The data were produced by immunoSEQ multiplex PCR, yet TCRdb's version contains in-frame clones alone and is incomplete. The table has around 81,000 clones, about 60% seen once; the top ten hold more than 5%. Sequencing used PBMCs. The TCR comes from a man aged 30-40 years in good health and CMV-seropositive.

CDR3 DNA sequence: TGTGCCAGCAGCTTAGGGGGGCTGGATCAGCCCCAGCATTTT. As protein: CASSLGGLDQPQHF. The chain uses TRBV7-9 and TRBJ1-5, with a weak D call TRBD1 (6 bases). The V gene's germline CDR1 is SEHNR and CDR2 FQNEAQ (reference sequence). V was trimmed by 1 base and J by 5 bases, leaving 9 bases between them. There are 14 residues in the CDR3.